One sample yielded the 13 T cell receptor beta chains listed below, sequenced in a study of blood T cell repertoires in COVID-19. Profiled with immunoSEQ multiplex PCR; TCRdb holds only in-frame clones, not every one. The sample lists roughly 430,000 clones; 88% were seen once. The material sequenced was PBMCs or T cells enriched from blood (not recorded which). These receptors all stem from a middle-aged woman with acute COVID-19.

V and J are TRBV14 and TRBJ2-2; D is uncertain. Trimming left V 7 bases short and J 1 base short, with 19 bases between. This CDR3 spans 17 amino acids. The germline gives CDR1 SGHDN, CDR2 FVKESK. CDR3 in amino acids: CASTSSLKQRNTGELFF. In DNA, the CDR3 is TGTGCCAGCACCTCCAGCCTCAAACAGAGGAACACCGGGGAGCTGTTTTTT.

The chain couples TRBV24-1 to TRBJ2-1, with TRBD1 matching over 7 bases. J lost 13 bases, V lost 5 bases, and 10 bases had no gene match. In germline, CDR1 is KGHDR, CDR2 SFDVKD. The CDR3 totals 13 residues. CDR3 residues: CATSGNRGLGQFF. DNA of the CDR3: TGTGCCACCAGTGGTAACAGGGGATTAGGCCAGTTCTTC.

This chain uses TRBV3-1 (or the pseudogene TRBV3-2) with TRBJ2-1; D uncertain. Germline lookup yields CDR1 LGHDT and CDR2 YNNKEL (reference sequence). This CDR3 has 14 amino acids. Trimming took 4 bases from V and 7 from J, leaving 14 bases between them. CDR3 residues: CASSLGPLSNEQFF. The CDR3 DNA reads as TGTGCCAGCAGCCTTGGGCCCCTGAGTAATGAGCAGTTCTTC.

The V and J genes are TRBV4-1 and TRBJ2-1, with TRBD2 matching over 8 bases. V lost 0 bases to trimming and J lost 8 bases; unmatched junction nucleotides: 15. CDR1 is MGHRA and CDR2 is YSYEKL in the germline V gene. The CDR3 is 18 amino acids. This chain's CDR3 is CASSQDLRLAGPGDEQFF. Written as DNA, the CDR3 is TGCGCCAGCAGCCAAGATTTACGCCTAGCGGGTCCAGGGGATGAGCAGTTCTTC.

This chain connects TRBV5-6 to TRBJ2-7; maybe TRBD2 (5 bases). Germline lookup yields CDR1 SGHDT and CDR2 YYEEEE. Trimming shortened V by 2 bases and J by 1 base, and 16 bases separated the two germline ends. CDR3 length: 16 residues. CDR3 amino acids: CASSFLSRVGSYEQYF. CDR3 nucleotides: TGTGCCAGCAGCTTTTTATCGAGGGTTGGATCCTACGAGCAGTACTTC.

The CDR3 DNA reads as TGTGCCATCAGTGAGGCCGCCAGGGGGCGGGAGACCCAGTACTTC. Translation: CAISEAARGRETQYF. This rearrangement joins TRBV10-3 to TRBJ2-5; 8 bases are a match to TRBD1. The CDR3 loop spans 15 amino acids. Trimming cost V 2 bases and J 5 bases; bases outside gene matches: 7. Germline V gene data show CDR1 as ENHRY and CDR2 as SYGVKD.

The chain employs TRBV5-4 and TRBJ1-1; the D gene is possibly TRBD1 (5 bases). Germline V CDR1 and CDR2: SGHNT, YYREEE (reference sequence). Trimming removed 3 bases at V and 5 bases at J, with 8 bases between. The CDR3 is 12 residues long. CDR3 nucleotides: TGTGCCAGCAGCTGGGGCGGTACTGAAGCTTTCTTT. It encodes CASSWGGTEAFF.

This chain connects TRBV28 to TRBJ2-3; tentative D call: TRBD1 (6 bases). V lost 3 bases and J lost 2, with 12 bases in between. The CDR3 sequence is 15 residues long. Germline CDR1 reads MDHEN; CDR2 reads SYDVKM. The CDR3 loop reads CASSLGDTNTDTQYF. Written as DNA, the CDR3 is TGTGCCAGCAGTTTGGGGGACACCAACACAGATACGCAGTATTTT. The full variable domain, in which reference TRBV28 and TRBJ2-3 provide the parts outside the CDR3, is DVKVTQSSRYLVKRTGEKVFLECVQDMDHENMFWYRQDPGLGLRLIYFSYDVKMKEKGDIPEGYSVSREKKERFSLILESASTNQTSMYLCASSLGDTNTDTQYFGPGTRLTVL.

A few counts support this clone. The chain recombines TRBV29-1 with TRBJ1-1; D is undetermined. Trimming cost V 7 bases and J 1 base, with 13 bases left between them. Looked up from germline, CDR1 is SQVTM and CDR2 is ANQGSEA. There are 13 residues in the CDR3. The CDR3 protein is CSAGHRGNTEAFF. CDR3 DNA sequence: TGCAGCGCTGGCCACCGCGGGAACACTGAAGCTTTCTTT.

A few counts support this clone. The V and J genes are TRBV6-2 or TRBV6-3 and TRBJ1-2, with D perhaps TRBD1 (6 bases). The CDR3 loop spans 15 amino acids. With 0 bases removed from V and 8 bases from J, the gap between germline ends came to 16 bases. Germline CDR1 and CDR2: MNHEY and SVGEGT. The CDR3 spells CASSYSSVQGNGYTF. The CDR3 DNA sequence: TGTGCCAGCAGTTACTCGTCGGTCCAGGGGAACGGCTACACCTTC.

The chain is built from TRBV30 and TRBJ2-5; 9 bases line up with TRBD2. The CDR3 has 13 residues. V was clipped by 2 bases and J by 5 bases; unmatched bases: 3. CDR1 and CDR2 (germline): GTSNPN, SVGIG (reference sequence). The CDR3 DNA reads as TGTGCCTGGAGTATAGCGGGGGCCGAGACCCAGTACTTC. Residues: CAWSIAGAETQYF.

The DNA for the CDR3 is TGTGCCAGCAGCTTGTCTAGCGGGGCCCAAGAGACCCAGTACTTC. This codes for CASSLSSGAQETQYF. This chain uses TRBV7-2 with TRBJ2-5, with 9 bases identical to TRBD2. The CDR3 loop spans 15 amino acids. Germline V lookup: CDR1 SGHTA, CDR2 FQGNSA. After removal of 3 bases from V and 1 base from J, the junction contained 3 bases not matched to a gene.

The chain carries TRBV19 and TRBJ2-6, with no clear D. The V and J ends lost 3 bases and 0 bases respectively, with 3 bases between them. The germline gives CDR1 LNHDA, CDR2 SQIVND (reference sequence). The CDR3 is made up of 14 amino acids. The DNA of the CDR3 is TGTGCCAGTAGTATCTCCTCTGGGGCCAACGTCCTGACTTTC. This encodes CASSISSGANVLTF.